The TCR beta chain described here comes from a study of CD8+ T cells in alopecia areata. Germline V lookup: CDR1 SGHRS, CDR2 YFSETQ. The CDR3 extends over 16 amino acids. The junction had 10 bases not matched to a gene; V was cut back by 4 bases and J by 2 bases. RNA extraction and reverse transcription yielded cDNA as sequencing template. Sequencing was performed with immunoSEQ multiplex PCR; in TCRdb, only in-frame clones are kept and a portion is missing. This table has around 250,000 clones, about two thirds appearing once. As part of sample collection, lesional scalp punch biopsies and peripheral blood were taken from alopecia areata patients. As regards this clone: Antigen unknown.

Study-wide findings and caveats: Alopecia totalis/universalis scalp especially showed more expanded CD8+ clones than normal scalp.

This clonotype was sampled from a human donor with alopecia areata. V is TRBV5-1 and J is TRBJ2-5; 8 positions match TRBD1. The sample consisted of CD4+ T cells sorted from blood, taken at week 0. The CDR3 here is CASSIHRGSFQETQYF. The CDR3 DNA is TGCGCCAGCAGCATACACAGGGGGAGTTTTCAAGAGACCCAGTACTTC.